This T cell receptor beta chain was captured in a study of PD-1 blockade in classical Hodgkin lymphoma. Whole-study context: Intravenous nivolumab at 3 mg/kg was given to patients every 2 weeks. Study observations and caveats: Newly diagnosed patients had baseline TCR diversity that was reportedly lower than that of healthy donors. Exclusion covered patients beginning nivolumab under 1 year post-ASCT. Whoever responded completely had baseline diversity much like that seen in newly diagnosed patients.

Germline values: CDR1 LGHNA, CDR2 YNFKEQ. This CDR3 spans 12 amino acids. Trimming took 0 bases from V and 8 from J, leaving 5 bases between them. On this clone: Its antigen remains unknown.

There was relapse after autologous stem cell transplantation in every patient, and there was variation in brentuximab vedotin exposure. Generated by immunoSEQ multiplex PCR, the TCRdb table keeps only in-frame clones and is missing some. The table includes tens of thousands of clones, roughly nine tenths detected once. The chain combines TRBV4-2 with TRBJ1-3; D gene ambiguous. This sample comprised peripheral blood mononuclear cells (PBMCs), obtained before the second cycle of nivolumab. The clonotype originates from a human donor with classical Hodgkin lymphoma. The DNA for the CDR3 is TGTGCCAGCAGCCAAGATATATACACCATATATTTT. It codes for CASSQDIYTIYF.